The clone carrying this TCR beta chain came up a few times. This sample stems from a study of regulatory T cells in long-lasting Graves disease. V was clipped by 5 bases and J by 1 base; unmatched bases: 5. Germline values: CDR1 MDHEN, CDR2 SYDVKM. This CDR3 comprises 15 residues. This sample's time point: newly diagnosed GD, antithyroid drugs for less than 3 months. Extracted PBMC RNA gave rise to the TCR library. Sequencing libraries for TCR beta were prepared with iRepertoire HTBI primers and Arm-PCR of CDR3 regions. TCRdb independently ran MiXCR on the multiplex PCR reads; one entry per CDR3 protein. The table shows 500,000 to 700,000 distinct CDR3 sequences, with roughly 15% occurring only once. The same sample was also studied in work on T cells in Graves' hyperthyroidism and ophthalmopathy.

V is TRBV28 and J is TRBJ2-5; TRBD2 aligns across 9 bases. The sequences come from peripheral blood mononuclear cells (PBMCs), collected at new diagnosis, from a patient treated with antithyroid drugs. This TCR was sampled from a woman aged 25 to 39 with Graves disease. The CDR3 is CASSPTSGGQETQYF. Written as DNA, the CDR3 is TGTGCCAGCAGTCCGACTAGCGGAGGCCAAGAGACCCAGTACTTC.